This T cell receptor (beta chain) was sequenced for a study of tumor-infiltrating lymphocytes in primary liver carcinoma. General study findings and limits: Against blood, tumors held a significantly higher top-250-clone fraction (p = 0.039). Only about 7.5-24% of top clones appeared in all five tumor regions.

Unsorted bulk tissue, about 20-32 mg of it, served as the source for co-extraction of RNA and DNA. The investigators made TCR beta cDNA from roughly 0.55 ug total RNA, using a constant-region primer. Slightly modified ARM-PCR, run as three nested multiplex PCR rounds, produced the TCR beta libraries. Use of TRBV1-TRBV30 forward primers with a C-beta reverse primer characterized the first two PCR rounds, which lasted around 9 cycles each. TCRdb used MiXCR to reprocess the multiplex PCR reads, holding one entry per CDR3 protein. The sample shows roughly 70,000 distinct CDR3 sequences, 71% of them seen only once. Points on this clonotype: The target antigen is unknown. A much larger clonotype is one base distant, so this may be a read error.

Germline V gene lookup returns CDR1 MDHEN and CDR2 SYDVKM. This CDR3 comprises 14 residues. The clonotype was recovered from a man aged 40-49 years with primary liver carcinoma and hepatitis B virus infection. J is TRBJ1-5 and V is TRBV28, with D hard to call. Sample: liver tumor tissue from sampling region 4. As for subset: tumor region T4, right-lateral pole. Here the CDR3 reads CANSFYGGSQPQHF. The CDR3, as DNA: TGTGCCAACAGTTTTTACGGCGGATCCCAGCCCCAGCATTTT.